These 24 T cell receptor beta chains originate from one sample sequenced in a study of lymphopenia after photon versus proton radiotherapy. Profiled with immunoSEQ multiplex PCR; TCRdb holds only in-frame clones, not every one. The sample lists 150,000 to 200,000 clones; less than 90% were seen once. The sample consisted of peripheral blood, taken from a patient treated with photon-based radiotherapy. The receptors here all came from a man aged 45-60 years with gastric cancer.

This chain connects TRBV5-6 to TRBJ1-2; D remains ambiguous. The CDR3 sequence is 15 residues long. Germline V CDR1 and CDR2: SGHDT, YYEEEE. Trimming removed 3 bases at V and 3 bases at J, with 15 bases between. The CDR3 protein is CASSSPPRRDYGYTF. The CDR3, as DNA: TGTGCCAGCAGCTCCCCCCCTCGGAGGGACTATGGCTACACCTTC.

The V and J genes are TRBV5-6 and TRBJ2-4; maybe TRBD1 (5 bases). V lost 4 bases, J lost 3 bases, and 11 bases lay in between. This CDR3 comprises 14 residues. Germline lookup yields CDR1 SGHDT and CDR2 YYEEEE. CDR3 residues: CASSLRDVKNIQYF. The CDR3 region has the DNA TGTGCCAGCAGCCTCAGGGATGTCAAAAACATTCAGTACTTC.

This chain links TRBV20-1 with TRBJ2-5, with TRBD2 identical over 7 bases. Per germline, CDR1 DFQATT and CDR2 SNEGSKA (reference sequence). CDR3 length: 11 amino acids. As DNA, the CDR3 is TGCGGGGGGGAGCAGTTAGAGACCCAGTACTTC. This codes for CGGEQLETQYF.

This chain joins TRBV5-1 and TRBJ2-7; 7 bases align to TRBD2. This CDR3 has 15 residues. The V and J ends lost 6 bases and 0 bases, in that order; junction bases with no gene match: 9. Looked up from germline, CDR1 is SGHRS and CDR2 is YFSETQ. The chain's CDR3 is CASTPWSSGSYEQYF. CDR3 DNA: TGCGCCAGCACCCCTTGGTCTAGCGGCTCCTACGAGCAGTACTTC. Complete variable domain (other parts from reference TRBV5-1 and TRBJ2-7): KAGVTQTPRYLIKTRGQQVTLSCSPISGHRSVSWYQQTPGQGLQFLFEYFSETQRNKGNFPGRFSGRQFSNSRSEMNVSTLELGDSALYLCASTPWSSGSYEQYFGPGTRLTVT.

J is TRBJ1-4 and V is TRBV5-6, with 12 bases lining up with TRBD1. Trimming removed 1 base from V and 9 bases from J; junction bases left unmatched: 4. The germline V gene encodes CDR1 SGHDT and CDR2 YYEEEE. This CDR3 is 15 amino acids long. The CDR3 DNA is TGTGCCAGCAGCTTGCAGGGGACAGGGGGCCAAAAACTGTTTTTT. Its translation: CASSLQGTGGQKLFF. The full variable domain, with the rest looked up from reference TRBV5-6 and TRBJ1-4, is DAGVTQSPTHLIKTRGQQVTLRCSPKSGHDTVSWYQQALGQGPQFIFQYYEEEERQRGNFPDRFSGHQFPNYSSELNVNALLLGDSALYLCASSLQGTGGQKLFFGSGTQLSVL.

The table lists this clone with a few counts. The chain joins TRBV5-8 to TRBJ1-3, with TRBD1 as a possible D gene (5 bases). The CDR3 has 12 amino acids. Deletions cut 3 bases from V and 8 bases from J, with 9 bases between. Germline V gene data show CDR1 as SGHTS and CDR2 as YDEGEE. The CDR3 loop reads CASSSSGDTIYF. The CDR3 coding sequence is TGTGCCAGCAGCTCCTCGGGGGACACCATATATTTT.

J is TRBJ2-1 and V is TRBV2, with D tentatively TRBD1 or TRBD2 (7 bases each). The length of the CDR3 is 18 residues. Germline V gene sequence: CDR1 SNHLY, CDR2 FYNNEI. V shed 1 base and J shed 6 bases, with 22 bases lying between them. CDR3: CASSEVRGRGSTGNEQFF. In DNA form, the CDR3 reads TGTGCCAGCAGTGAAGTCAGGGGGAGGGGCTCCACGGGCAATGAGCAGTTCTTC.

The chain combines TRBV18 with TRBJ1-1; D is perhaps TRBD1 (6 bases). There are 18 residues in the CDR3. Germline CDR1 is KGHSH and CDR2 is LQKENI. Trimming took 2 bases from V and 1 from J, leaving 20 bases between them. The CDR3 bases are TGTGCCAGCTCACCAAACAGGGTACGAACAGGGAGGAACACTGAAGCTTTCTTT. Amino acids: CASSPNRVRTGRNTEAFF. Variable domain in full (rest from reference TRBV18 and TRBJ1-1): NAGVMQNPRHLVRRRGQEARLRCSPMKGHSHVYWYRQLPEEGLKFMVYLQKENIIDESGMPKERFSAEFPKEGPSILRIQQVVRGDSAAYFCASSPNRVRTGRNTEAFFGQGTRLTVV.

This chain connects TRBV4-1 to TRBJ1-3; D is possibly TRBD1 (5 bases). This CDR3 has 15 residues. Trimming took off 5 bases at V and 0 bases at J, with 11 bases between the two ends. Germline V gene sequence: CDR1 MGHRA, CDR2 YSYEKL. The CDR3 loop reads CASSEIDSSGNTIYF. The CDR3 DNA sequence: TGCGCCAGCAGCGAAATCGACAGCTCTGGAAACACCATATATTTT.

This CDR3 reads CATSIGGWTGSNEQFF. The CDR3, as DNA: TGTGCCACCAGCATAGGAGGGTGGACAGGGTCGAATGAGCAGTTCTTC. The chain carries TRBV15 and TRBJ2-1, with 8 bases lining up with TRBD1. The V gene's germline CDR1 is LNHNV and CDR2 YYDKDF (reference sequence). Trimming cost V 4 bases and J 7 bases; bases outside gene matches: 12. The CDR3 consists of 16 residues.

This clone was detected once. V is TRBV2 and J is TRBJ2-7, with 10 bases that match TRBD2. Germline trimming cut 7 bases from V and 5 bases from J; bases unmatched to any gene: 8. Germline V gene lookup returns CDR1 SNHLY and CDR2 FYNNEI. The CDR3 has 14 residues. Here the CDR3 DNA reads TGTGCCAGCAAGATTAGCGGGAGGTCGGACGAGCAGTACTTC. Translated, it gives CASKISGRSDEQYF.

The V gene is TRBV19, the J gene TRBJ2-7; 7 bases are shared with TRBD2. The V gene's germline CDR1 is LNHDA and CDR2 SQIVND (reference sequence). Losses at the gene ends were 10 bases for V and 3 bases for J; bases not matched to a gene: 18. The CDR3 covers 16 residues. CDR3 sequence (DNA): TGTGCCACGGGAATCGGTGGGAGGGTTGGAGACTACGAGCAGTACTTC. Translated, it gives CATGIGGRVGDYEQYF. Drawing the rest from reference TRBV19 and TRBJ2-7, the complete variable domain is DGGITQSPKYLFRKEGQNVTLSCEQNLNHDAMYWYRQDPGQGLRLIYYSQIVNDFQKGDIAEGYSVSREKKESFPLTVTSAQKNPTAFYLCATGIGGRVGDYEQYFGPGTRLTVT.

The chain is built from TRBV9 and TRBJ2-7, with D possibly being TRBD1 (5 bases). Trimming pared 4 bases from V and 4 bases from J, leaving 9 bases between. Germline CDR1 and CDR2: SGDLS and YYNGEE. This CDR3 has 12 residues. The CDR3 spells CASSYQGYEQYF. In DNA form, the CDR3 reads TGTGCCAGCAGCTATCAGGGTTACGAGCAGTACTTC.

The chain joins TRBV5-1 to TRBJ2-2; D perhaps matches TRBD1 (6 bases). Trimming pared 7 bases from V and 4 bases from J, leaving 14 bases between. The CDR3 contains 14 residues. CDR1 is SGHRS, CDR2 YFSETQ, per germline. CDR3 residues: CASGKGGSTGELFF. The CDR3 DNA reads TGCGCCAGCGGAAAAGGGGGTTCCACCGGGGAGCTGTTTTTT.

The chain combines TRBV5-4 with TRBJ2-1; possible D gene TRBD2, 6 bases. The germline gives CDR1 SGHNT, CDR2 YYREEE (reference sequence). Deletions cut 0 bases from V and 4 bases from J, with 26 bases between. The CDR3 length is 20 residues. This CDR3 is CASSLEGGTFRRGEYNEQFF. CDR3 coding DNA: TGTGCCAGCAGCTTGGAGGGCGGGACTTTCCGGAGAGGGGAATACAATGAGCAGTTCTTC.

This chain uses TRBV5-1 with TRBJ2-1, with D perhaps matching TRBD2 (6 bases). Germline-derived CDR1 and CDR2 are SGHRS and YFSETQ. The CDR3 has 16 amino acids. The ends were cut back, 4 bases at V and 5 bases at J, with 19 bases in the middle. The CDR3 region is CASSRAGLRRDNEQFF. Here the CDR3 DNA reads TGCGCCAGCAGCCGTGCGGGGTTAAGGCGGGACAATGAGCAGTTCTTC.

The chain carries TRBV9 and TRBJ2-3; D is perhaps TRBD2 (5 bases). The germline V gene has CDR1 SGDLS and CDR2 YYNGEE. This CDR3 region has 13 residues. Trimming took off 6 bases at V and 0 bases at J, with 8 bases between the two ends. The CDR3 region is CASTGGSTDTQYF. The CDR3 region has the DNA TGTGCCAGCACCGGCGGGAGCACAGATACGCAGTATTTT.

The V call is TRBV28, the J call TRBJ2-3, with a possible D match to TRBD2 (6 bases). The germline CDR1 and CDR2 sequences are MDHEN and SYDVKM. This CDR3 comprises 15 residues. Trimming removed 2 bases at V and 4 bases at J, with 13 bases between. CDR3 sequence (DNA): TGTGCCAGCAGTTTAGGTACGCGGGACGCAGATACGCAGTATTTT. It is translated as CASSLGTRDADTQYF.

The gene calls are TRBV5-5 and TRBJ1-4; D remains unclear. The CDR3 is made up of 11 amino acids. Germline CDR1 SGHKS, CDR2 YYEKEE (reference sequence). V was shortened by 0 bases and J by 8 bases, with 2 bases between the two germline ends. The CDR3 spells CASSLVEKLFF. The CDR3 DNA follows: TGTGCCAGCAGCTTGGTGGAAAAACTGTTTTTT.

This chain links TRBV21-1 with TRBJ2-1; whether TRBD2, the table's D call, matches the DNA was not checked. TRBV21-1 is deemed a pseudogene. The CDR3 spans 16 residues. CDR3 sequence: CASSKKRERGYNEQFF. In DNA, the CDR3 is TGTGCCAGCAGCAAAAAAAGGGAGCGGGGTTACAATGAGCAGTTCTTC.

The chain couples TRBV4-1 to TRBJ2-5, with D perhaps TRBD2 (5 bases). CDR3 length equals 13 residues. The V gene lost 1 base and the J gene lost 3 bases, with 6 bases spanning the gap. Germline assignment: CDR1 MGHRA and CDR2 YSYEKL. CDR3 DNA sequence: TGCGCCAGCAGCCAAGGACTAAAAGAGACCCAGTACTTC. Its protein product is CASSQGLKETQYF.

This clone came up many times. The J gene is TRBJ1-5, the V gene TRBV11-2; D is unclear. CDR1 and CDR2 (germline): SGHAT, FQNNGV. There are 13 residues in the CDR3. V lost 5 bases and J 7 bases, leaving 12 bases between the germline ends. This CDR3 is CASSTWEGQPQHF. The DNA of the CDR3 is TGTGCCAGCAGCACATGGGAGGGACAGCCCCAGCATTTT.

The CDR3 region is CASSPGTGNTGELFF. Here the CDR3 DNA reads TGTGCCAGCAGCCCCGGGACAGGGAACACCGGGGAGCTGTTTTTT. The chain links TRBV11-3 to TRBJ2-2, with 8 bases fitting TRBD1. V lost 5 bases, J lost 1 base, and 3 bases stayed unmatched. The CDR3 runs 15 residues. The germline V gene encodes CDR1 SGHNT and CDR2 YENEEA.

This chain uses TRBV15 with TRBJ2-7; maybe TRBD2 (6 bases). This CDR3 contains 14 residues. V was trimmed by 1 base and J by 5 bases, leaving 12 bases between them. Germline V gene sequence: CDR1 LNHNV, CDR2 YYDKDF (reference sequence). CDR3 bases: TGTGCCACCAGCAGAGGGGACTCTCAGGACGAGCAGTACTTC. Amino acids: CATSRGDSQDEQYF.